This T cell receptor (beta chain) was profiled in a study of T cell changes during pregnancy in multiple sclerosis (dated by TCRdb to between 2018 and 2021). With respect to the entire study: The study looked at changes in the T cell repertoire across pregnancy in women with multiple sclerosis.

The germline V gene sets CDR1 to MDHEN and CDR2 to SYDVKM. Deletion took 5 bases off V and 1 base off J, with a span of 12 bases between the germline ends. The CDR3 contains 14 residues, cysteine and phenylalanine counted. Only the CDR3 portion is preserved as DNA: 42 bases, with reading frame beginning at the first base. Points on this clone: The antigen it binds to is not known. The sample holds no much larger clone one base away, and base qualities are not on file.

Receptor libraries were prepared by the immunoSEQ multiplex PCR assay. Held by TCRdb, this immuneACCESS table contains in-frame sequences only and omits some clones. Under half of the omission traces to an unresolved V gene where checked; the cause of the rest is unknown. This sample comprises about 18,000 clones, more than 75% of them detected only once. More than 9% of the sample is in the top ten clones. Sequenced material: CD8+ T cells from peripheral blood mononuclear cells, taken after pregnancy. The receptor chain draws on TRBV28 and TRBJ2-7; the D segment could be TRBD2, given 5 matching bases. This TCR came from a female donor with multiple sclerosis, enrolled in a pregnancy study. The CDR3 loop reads CASSHLLGSYEQYF. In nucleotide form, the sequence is TGTGCCAGCAGTCATTTACTAGGATCCTACGAGCAGTACTTC.